This record looks at one T cell receptor (beta chain) sequence and its context. Its specificity is not known. The data were taken from a study of blood T cells in healthy people across ages. At least 7 million PBMCs were isolated per sample. Findings of the study overall: Roughly linear declines in TCR beta diversity per million T cells occurred with age. Long-lived donors exceeded aged donors in naive CD4+ cells and diversity.

This CDR3 comprises 14 residues. Germline V CDR1 and CDR2: SGHDN, FVKESK. Then a second PCR, running about 7 to 11 cycles, was carried out with a sample-barcoded 5' primer and a J-beta primer mix. A template-switch adaptor with 12 random nucleotides tagged each cDNA molecule. From the 5' RACE reads, TCRdb called clonotypes with MiXCR, one entry per CDR3 protein. The repertoire holds around 1,600,000 distinct CDR3 sequences, with 35% to 45% as singletons. The specimen was blood. This TCR came from a woman aged 18-29 years in good health. The chain couples TRBV14 to TRBJ2-4, with 8 bases lining up with TRBD2. The J call may be mistaken, given a closer DNA end match to TRBJ2-7. Here the CDR3 reads CASSPLGGDHEQYF. CDR3 in DNA: TGTGCCAGCAGCCCACTCGGGGGGGATCACGAGCAGTACTTC.